This T cell receptor (beta chain) was sequenced in a study of cytomegalovirus exposure and HLA in healthy donors. General study points: In vitro, three CMV-associated chains proved specific for CMV antigens. Accounts indicate the classifier identified cytomegalovirus status with strong specificity and sensitivity.

The CDR3 contains 13 residues. V lost 8 bases, J lost 6 bases, and 13 bases lay in between. Germline-derived CDR1 and CDR2 are MDHEN and SYDVKM. This clone was counted between two and nine times. The antigen is unknown. Researchers ran the PCR with 60 Vbeta and 13 Jbeta primers. Per the authors' pipeline: Among the unique TCR beta chains that a later analysis counted, about 79 million in all, roughly 9.9 million were shared. Some clones are missing from TCRdb's copy, which holds only in-frame ones; the method was immunoSEQ multiplex PCR. V and J calls and clone size follow that table, whereas D and trimming were derived from the DNA. The sample includes some 87,000 clones, roughly 70% of them seen just once.

The sequencing sample was made of PBMCs. V is TRBV28 and J is TRBJ1-4, with a weak D call TRBD1 (5 bases). This clonotype originated in a woman in her fifties or sixties in good health and CMV-seropositive. CDR3 amino acids: CASQRGNDEKLFF. The CDR3 DNA reads as TGTGCCAGCCAACGGGGGAATGATGAAAAACTGTTTTTT.